This TCR beta chain was recorded in a study of T cell changes during pregnancy in multiple sclerosis. This table comes from immunoSEQ multiplex PCR, and its TCRdb copy is limited to in-frame clones, with some not included. The sample contains roughly 61,000 clones, about 95% of which appear only once. The V end was cut by 0 bases, the J end by 1 base, with 5 bases between. CDR3 size: 14 residues. Germline values: CDR1 MRHNA, CDR2 SNTAGT. This TCR was sampled from a female donor with multiple sclerosis, enrolled in a pregnancy study. V usage is TRBV6-4 and J usage is TRBJ2-3; D possibly corresponds to TRBD2 (5 bases). The input for sequencing was CD8+ T cells from peripheral blood mononuclear cells, taken after pregnancy. CDR3 DNA: TGTGCCAGCAGTGACTCGGGAGGCACAGATACGCAGTATTTT. This translates into CASSDSGGTDTQYF.